A single sample is the source of the 27 T cell receptor beta chains below, sequenced in a study of blood T cell repertoires in COVID-19. The repertoire was sequenced with immunoSEQ multiplex PCR; TCRdb's copy has only in-frame clones and lacks some. The sample records 130,000 to 150,000 clones, about 83% being singletons. Sequencing was performed on PBMCs or T cells enriched from blood (not recorded which). The receptor set was obtained from a woman in her 50s who had been exposed to COVID-19.

This clone has only one observation. The rearrangement joins TRBV7-2 to TRBJ1-5, with no clear D. CDR3 size: 13 residues. Germline V gene data show CDR1 as SGHTA and CDR2 as FQGNSA. The germline V and J ends were trimmed by 5 bases and 6 bases, with 11 bases remaining between them. The CDR3 protein is CASSPYSGQPQHF. The CDR3 DNA sequence: TGTGCCAGCAGCCCGTACAGCGGTCAGCCCCAGCATTTT.

The rearrangement joins TRBV7-2 to TRBJ2-3; 8 positions agree with TRBD2. The CDR3 extends over 14 amino acids. CDR1 is SGHTA and CDR2 is FQGNSA in the germline V gene. V lost 1 base and J lost 11; bases outside the gene matches: 8. CDR3 nucleotides: TGTGCCAGCAGCTTAGAAGTAGCGGGGAGGGGGCAGTATTTT. It translates to CASSLEVAGRGQYF.

The CDR3 here is CASSSSGHQGFPLHF. CDR3 coding DNA: TGTGCCAGCAGCTCATCGGGGCATCAGGGGTTCCCCCTCCACTTT. V gene TRBV5-4 combines with J gene TRBJ1-6; D possibly corresponds to TRBD1 (6 bases). CDR1 is SGHNT and CDR2 is YYREEE in the germline V gene (reference sequence). V gave up 3 bases and J gave up 13 bases, with 20 bases separating them. This CDR3 is 15 amino acids long.

The chain is built from TRBV6-5 and TRBJ1-4; D uncertain. Looked up from germline, CDR1 is MNHEY and CDR2 is SVGAGI. The V and J ends lost 5 bases and 3 bases respectively, with 13 bases between them. This CDR3 region has 15 residues. CDR3 nucleotides: TGTGCCAGCAGTACCACGGGGTTCTCTAATGAAAAACTGTTTTTT. This codes for CASSTTGFSNEKLFF.

This clone was recorded a few times. The gene calls are TRBV24-1 and TRBJ1-3; no clear D. The germline V and J ends were trimmed by 0 bases and 2 bases, with 13 bases remaining between them. The CDR3 runs 17 residues. Germline CDR1 and CDR2: KGHDR and SFDVKD. The CDR3 protein is CATSDLREAPTGNTIYF. In DNA form, the CDR3 reads TGTGCCACCAGTGATTTGCGGGAGGCTCCCACTGGAAACACCATATATTTT.

This chain connects TRBV7-9 to TRBJ2-2, with 11 bases fitting TRBD2. The CDR3 runs 15 residues. J was trimmed by 5 bases and V by 3 bases; bases with no gene match: 2. Germline-derived CDR1 and CDR2 are SEHNR and FQNEAQ (reference sequence). CDR3 sequence: CASSLGTSGTGELFF. CDR3 bases: TGTGCCAGCAGCTTGGGGACTAGCGGTACCGGGGAGCTGTTTTTT.

The chain joins TRBV19 to TRBJ1-6, with no clear D. The germline V gene has CDR1 LNHDA and CDR2 SQIVND (reference sequence). V lost 5 bases, J lost 7 bases, and 12 bases lay in between. This CDR3 has 14 amino acids. The CDR3 loop is CASSPGQENSPLHF. The CDR3 region has the DNA TGTGCCAGTAGTCCCGGTCAAGAGAATTCACCCCTCCACTTT.

This chain joins TRBV7-2 and TRBJ1-1, with D uncertain. This CDR3 has 16 amino acids. Trimming shortened V by 5 bases and J by 4 bases, and 20 bases separated the two germline ends. Germline lookup yields CDR1 SGHTA and CDR2 FQGNSA. CDR3 sequence reads: CASSLVGRGSGTEAFF. CDR3 nucleotide sequence: TGTGCCAGCAGCCTCGTGGGGAGAGGGTCGGGCACTGAAGCTTTCTTT.

This clone was picked up one time. The rearrangement joins TRBV7-2 to TRBJ2-6, with 8 bases fitting TRBD1. The CDR3 contains 18 residues. Germline-derived CDR1 and CDR2 are SGHTA and FQGNSA. V lost 5 bases, J lost 0 bases, and 9 bases stayed unmatched. The CDR3 loop is CASSPRGQVSSGANVLTF. For the CDR3, the DNA is TGTGCCAGCAGCCCGCGGGGACAGGTATCCTCTGGGGCCAACGTCCTGACTTTC.

The gene calls are TRBV6-6 and TRBJ2-1, with D unclear. V was pared by 7 bases and J by 9 bases, with 19 bases between. The CDR3 runs to 14 residues. Germline assignment: CDR1 MNHNY and CDR2 SVGAGI (reference sequence). The CDR3 DNA reads as TGTGCCAGCAACCCGGTAGTAAGCGCCGGTGAGCAGTTCTTC. Its translation: CASNPVVSAGEQFF.

The genes are TRBV5-4 and TRBJ2-2; 7 bases match TRBD1. In germline, CDR1 is SGHNT, CDR2 YYREEE (reference sequence). The CDR3 runs 16 residues. V lost 4 bases, J lost 2 bases, and 8 bases stayed unmatched. The CDR3 DNA is TGTGCCAGCAGCCCCCCTGGGACAGTTAACACCGGGGAGCTGTTTTTT. This translates into CASSPPGTVNTGELFF. Full variable domain (missing parts from reference TRBV5-4 and TRBJ2-2): ETGVTQSPTHLIKTRGQQVTLRCSSQSGHNTVSWYQQALGQGPQFIFQYYREEENGRGNFPPRFSGLQFPNYSSELNVNALELDDSALYLCASSPPGTVNTGELFFGEGSRLTVL.

About this clone: The same CDR3 arises from other DNA sequences in this sample as well. The chain links TRBV19 to TRBJ1-6; 7 bases map to TRBD1. The CDR3 covers 14 residues. With 5 bases clipped from V and 7 bases from J, the junction kept 5 bases outside the gene matches. Germline V CDR1 and CDR2: LNHDA, SQIVND (reference sequence). The CDR3 region has the DNA TGTGCCAGTAGTGTTGGGACAGCCAATTCACCCCTCCACTTT. Translation gives CASSVGTANSPLHF.

The CDR3 nucleotides are TGTGCCAGCAGCCCCAGGGGTCACGAGCAGTACTTC. As protein: CASSPRGHEQYF. The gene calls are TRBV7-2 and TRBJ2-7, with a tentative D call TRBD1 (6 bases). This CDR3 comprises 12 residues. Germline V gene lookup returns CDR1 SGHTA and CDR2 FQGNSA. Trimming pared 5 bases from V and 5 bases from J, leaving 10 bases between.

The J gene is TRBJ1-4, the V gene TRBV11-2, with D perhaps TRBD1 (5 bases). V was trimmed by 1 base and J by 10 bases, leaving 13 bases between them. CDR1 is SGHAT, CDR2 FQNNGV, per germline. The CDR3 extends over 14 amino acids. CDR3 sequence: CASSLVGVGGKLFF. DNA for the CDR3: TGTGCCAGCAGCTTAGTTGGGGTGGGGGGAAAACTGTTTTTT.

This sequence joins TRBV7-2 and TRBJ2-7; 11 bases fit TRBD2. With 1 base clipped from V and 0 bases from J, the junction kept 8 bases outside the gene matches. Germline-derived CDR1 and CDR2 are SGHTA and FQGNSA. This CDR3 has 18 amino acids. The CDR3 DNA reads as TGTGCCAGCAGCTTAGAGTTAGCGGGGGGGCCGCCCTCCTACGAGCAGTACTTC. Encoded protein: CASSLELAGGPPSYEQYF.

The rearrangement links TRBV5-1 to TRBJ1-2; TRBD1 matches 9 bases. Germline V gene lookup returns CDR1 SGHRS and CDR2 YFSETQ. V was clipped by 6 bases and J by 8 bases; unmatched bases: 11. The CDR3 is made up of 14 amino acids. This CDR3 reads CASMPSTGGGGYTF. In DNA, the CDR3 is TGCGCCAGCATGCCCTCGACAGGGGGTGGAGGCTACACCTTC.

The rearrangement links TRBV14 to TRBJ2-1; D is uncertain. The CDR3 spans 15 residues. The germline gives CDR1 SGHDN, CDR2 FVKESK. Trimming pared 0 bases from V and 0 bases from J, leaving 6 bases between. Here the CDR3 DNA reads TGTGCCAGCAGCCAAGAAGCCTTCTCCTACAATGAGCAGTTCTTC. This gives the protein CASSQEAFSYNEQFF. The whole variable domain, remainder taken from reference TRBV14 and TRBJ2-1, is EAGVTQFPSHSVIEKGQTVTLRCDPISGHDNLYWYRRVMGKEIKFLLHFVKESKQDESGMPNNRFLAERTGGTYSTLKVQPAELEDSGVYFCASSQEAFSYNEQFFGPGTRLTVL.

The chain recombines TRBV6-2 or TRBV6-3 with TRBJ1-1; D remains unclear. The CDR3 totals 13 residues. V lost 2 bases to trimming and J lost 0 bases, with 4 bases between them. Germline loops: CDR1 MNHEY, CDR2 SVGEGT. The CDR3 loop is CASSYLLNTEAFF. The CDR3, as DNA: TGTGCCAGCAGTTACCTCCTGAACACTGAAGCTTTCTTT.

The chain has TRBV7-8 and TRBJ2-7, with TRBD1 matching 8 bases. V lost 5 bases, J lost 2 bases, and 11 bases stayed unmatched. The V gene's germline CDR1 is SGHVS and CDR2 FQNEAQ. The CDR3 runs 16 residues. Written as DNA, the CDR3 is TGTGCCAGCAGCAGTTCTCGACAGGGGAGGCCCTACGAGCAGTACTTC. Translating gives CASSSSRQGRPYEQYF.

The rearrangement joins TRBV19 to TRBJ2-1; 7 nucleotides line up with TRBD2. The J segment lost 7 bases and the V segment lost 0 bases, leaving 9 bases of the junction unmatched. The CDR3 is 16 amino acids. CDR1 and CDR2 from the germline V gene are LNHDA and SQIVND (reference sequence). CDR3 DNA: TGTGCCAGTAGTATAGAGACCAGCGGGGTGGGGAATGAGCAGTTCTTC. As protein: CASSIETSGVGNEQFF.

The chain combines TRBV7-3 with TRBJ2-7, with a tentative D call TRBD1 (6 bases). The V end was cut by 5 bases, the J end by 4 bases, with 18 bases between. The CDR3 is 15 amino acids. CDR1 is SGHTA, CDR2 FQGTGA, per germline. The CDR3 coding sequence is TGTGCCAGCAGCCCCCTAGGGGGAACAGCTTACGAGCAGTACTTC. This sequence encodes CASSPLGGTAYEQYF.

The table lists this clone with a few counts. The rearrangement uses TRBV5-8 and TRBJ1-6; D is ambiguous. The germline V gene encodes CDR1 SGHTS and CDR2 YDEGEE. This CDR3 spans 14 amino acids. Trimming cost V 0 bases and J 13 bases, with 14 bases left between them. In DNA form, the CDR3 reads TGTGCCAGCAGCTTGGCACAGATTCAGGCGCCCCTCCACTTT. This gives the protein CASSLAQIQAPLHF.

This chain joins TRBV5-1 and TRBJ1-4; 8 positions match TRBD1. The CDR3 is made up of 15 amino acids. Germline CDR1 is SGHRS and CDR2 is YFSETQ. The V and J ends lost 4 bases and 8 bases, in that order; junction bases with no gene match: 10. CDR3 sequence reads: CASSPRGQAWEKLFF. CDR3 bases: TGCGCCAGCAGCCCGAGGGGACAGGCCTGGGAAAAACTGTTTTTT.

The chain employs TRBV9 and TRBJ2-5; D call uncertain. Trimming shortened V by 0 bases and J by 2 bases, and 8 bases separated the two germline ends. In germline, CDR1 is SGDLS, CDR2 YYNGEE. This CDR3 is built from 14 residues. The CDR3 DNA reads TGTGCCAGCAGCGTAGGGGCGAGACAAGAGACCCAGTACTTC. This sequence encodes CASSVGARQETQYF.

This chain connects TRBV5-1 to TRBJ2-7; TRBD2 might be the D (5 bases). Germline lookup yields CDR1 SGHRS and CDR2 YFSETQ. The CDR3 has 14 amino acids. Trimming pared 3 bases from V and 4 bases from J, leaving 14 bases between. DNA of the CDR3: TGCGCCAGCAGCTCCGAACCGGGGAAGTACGAGCAGTACTTC. This encodes CASSSEPGKYEQYF.

The chain combines TRBV9 with TRBJ1-2; no clear D. Looked up from germline, CDR1 is SGDLS and CDR2 is YYNGEE. Trimming removed 0 bases from V and 7 bases from J, with 16 bases in between. The CDR3 consists of 15 residues. CDR3 nucleotide sequence: TGTGCCAGCAGCGTAGATGGTCGGGTGATGGCTGGCTACACCTTC. This encodes CASSVDGRVMAGYTF.

The chain joins TRBV4-2 to TRBJ2-5; the D gene is possibly TRBD2 (7 bases). The length of the CDR3 is 16 residues. Looked up from germline, CDR1 is LGHNA and CDR2 is YNFKEQ. The V and J ends lost 6 bases and 3 bases respectively, with 20 bases between them. The CDR3 bases are TGTGCCAGCAGTCTAATCAGGGGAGGGTCTAAAGAGACCCAGTACTTC. It codes for CASSLIRGGSKETQYF.